The rows below give T cell receptor beta chains drawn from one sample of a study of T cell responses to AZD1222 COVID-19 vaccine. Sequenced by immunoSEQ multiplex PCR; TCRdb stores in-frame clones only, minus some. The sample lists roughly 150,000 clones, about 87% occurring once. Here the sequenced sample was peripheral blood, taken on day 0 of MenACWY control vaccination. Receptors originate from an adult in good health. CDR3s include the opening cysteine and the closing phenylalanine or tryptophan. A D gene is named only where the DNA matches it firmly. Clone size, where shown, is once, few, many, or a class for clones that have expanded.

d_gene	abundance	len	v_gene	j_gene	CDR3nt	CDR3aa
-	-	13	TRBV5-1	TRBJ1-4	TGCGCCAGCAGCCGGGCGGATAATGAAAAACTGTTTTTT	CASSRADNEKLFF
-	-	16	TRBV19	TRBJ1-2	TGTGCCAGTAGTATAGACGGACCCAGCGGAGACTATGGCTACACCTTC	CASSIDGPSGDYGYTF
-	-	15	TRBV18	TRBJ1-1	TGTGCCAGCTCACCACCGGACGGGATGAACACTGAAGCTTTCTTT	CASSPPDGMNTEAFF
-	-	13	TRBV25-1	TRBJ1-2	TGTGCCAGCAGTGTTTCGGGGCTGGGAGGCTACACCTTC	CASSVSGLGGYTF
TRBD1	-	12	TRBV29-1	TRBJ2-4	TGCAGCGTTGGGGGACAGGTGGGATGGCAGTACTTC	CSVGGQVGWQYF
-	once	14	TRBV10-3	TRBJ1-3	TGTGCCATCAGCTCAGACTACTCTGGAAACACCATATATTTT	CAISSDYSGNTIYF
-	-	11	TRBV12-3/TRBV12-4	TRBJ2-2	TGTGCCAGCAGCTACACCGGGGAGCTGTTTTTT	CASSYTGELFF
-	-	12	TRBV5-4	TRBJ1-2	TGTGCCAGTCAAAGGGACGGCTATGGCTACACCTTC	CASQRDGYGYTF
TRBD1	-	12	TRBV7-3	TRBJ2-1	TGTGCCAGCAGCACGGACAGGGGTGAGCAGTTCTTC	CASSTDRGEQFF
-	-	15	TRBV6-2/TRBV6-3	TRBJ2-1	TGTGCCAGCAGTTACCGGGGCGGACGCGGGTTTGAGCAGTTCTTC	CASSYRGGRGFEQFF
-	-	13	TRBV30	TRBJ1-1	TGTGCCTGGAGTGGAGGTCAGTTAACTGAAGCTTTCTTT	CAWSGGQLTEAFF
-	-	15	TRBV6-5	TRBJ1-4	TGTGCCAGCAGTTACTCGGCAGGGACAAATGAAAAACTGTTTTTT	CASSYSAGTNEKLFF
-	-	12	TRBV6-5	TRBJ1-2	TGTGCCAGCAGCCCGTCCGACGTTGGCTACACCTTC	CASSPSDVGYTF
TRBD1	-	13	TRBV10-2	TRBJ1-1	TGCGCCAGCCGGGACAGGGCATTCACTGAAGCTTTCTTT	CASRDRAFTEAFF
TRBD1	-	15	TRBV7-3	TRBJ2-3	TGTGCCAGCAGCCGAGGCGCAGGGGGAACAGATACGCAGTATTTT	CASSRGAGGTDTQYF
-	-	16	TRBV3-1/TRBV3-2	TRBJ1-2	TGTGCCAGCAGCCAAGATGGGGGGGGAGTCAACTATGGCTACACCTTC	CASSQDGGGVNYGYTF
TRBD1	-	20	TRBV3-1/TRBV3-2	TRBJ2-6	TGTGCCAGCAGCCGATACAGCTCCGGACAGGGGGCGACTGGGGCCAACGTCCTGACTTTC	CASSRYSSGQGATGANVLTF
-	-	15	TRBV30	TRBJ1-2	TGTGCCTGGAGTCCCCCGTTTGGGGTTGTCTATGGCTACACCTTC	CAWSPPFGVVYGYTF
TRBD2	-	15	TRBV6-5	TRBJ2-5	TGTGCCAGCAGCCGACCGACTAGCGGAGGAGAGACCCAGTACTTC	CASSRPTSGGETQYF
-	-	15	TRBV27	TRBJ1-1	TGTGCCAGCAGGCCCTTAGAGGCAGTTAGGACTGAAGCTTTCTTT	CASRPLEAVRTEAFF